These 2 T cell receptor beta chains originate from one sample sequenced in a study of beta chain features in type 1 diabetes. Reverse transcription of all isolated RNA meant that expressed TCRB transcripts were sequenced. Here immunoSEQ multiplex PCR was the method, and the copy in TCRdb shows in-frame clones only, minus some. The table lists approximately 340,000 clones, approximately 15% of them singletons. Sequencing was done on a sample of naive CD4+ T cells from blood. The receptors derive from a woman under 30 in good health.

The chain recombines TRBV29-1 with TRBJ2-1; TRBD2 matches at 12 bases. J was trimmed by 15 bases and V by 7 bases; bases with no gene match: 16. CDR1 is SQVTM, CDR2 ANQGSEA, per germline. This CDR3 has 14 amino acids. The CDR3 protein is CSGEETSGGLVGFF. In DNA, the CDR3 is TGCAGCGGCGAGGAGACTAGCGGGGGCCTCGTCGGGTTCTTC.

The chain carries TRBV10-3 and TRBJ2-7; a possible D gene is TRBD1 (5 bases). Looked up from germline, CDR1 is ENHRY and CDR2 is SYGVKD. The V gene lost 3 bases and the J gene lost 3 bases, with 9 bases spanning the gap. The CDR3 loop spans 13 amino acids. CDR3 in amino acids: CAISDQGRYEQYF. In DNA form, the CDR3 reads TGTGCCATCAGTGACCAGGGCCGCTACGAGCAGTACTTC.